One and the same sample provided the 25 T cell receptor beta chains below, sequenced in a study of T-cell memory formation after mild COVID-19. Each CDR3 protein gets one entry after TCRdb re-called the 5' RACE reads with MiXCR. The data show under 400,000 distinct CDR3 sequences, roughly 21% seen once. Sequencing used PBMCs or a T cell subset sorted from them (not recorded which). Every receptor here comes from an adult woman who had mild COVID-19 (a few samples of this study predate the infection). Cell type and time point are not known.

This clonotype was detected a few times. J is TRBJ2-7 and V is TRBV12-3 or TRBV12-4; 10 nucleotides agree with TRBD1. The CDR3 has 13 amino acids. With V trimmed by 5 bases and J by 8 bases, 6 bases remained unmatched. The CDR3 coding sequence is TGTGCCAGCAGTCTATCGACAGGGGGCAAGCAGTACTTC. Its translation: CASSLSTGGKQYF.

This clonotype occurred a few times. V and J are TRBV4-3 and TRBJ1-2, with 9 positions matching TRBD1. This CDR3 region has 16 residues. The V segment lost 1 base and the J segment 7 bases; nucleotides outside the gene matches: 10. CDR1 and CDR2 (germline): LGHNA, YSLEER. The CDR3 spells CASSQVLADRGGGYTF. The DNA for the CDR3 is TGCGCCAGCAGCCAAGTCTTAGCGGACAGGGGTGGTGGCTACACCTTC.

This clonotype was recorded a few times. The chain employs TRBV7-8 and TRBJ2-1, with 7 bases matching TRBD2. The CDR3 loop spans 16 amino acids. The trim removed 7 bases at V and 1 base at J, leaving 10 bases unmatched. Germline values: CDR1 SGHVS, CDR2 FQNEAQ. This chain's CDR3 is CASIGGRVQSYNEQFF. The DNA for the CDR3 is TGTGCCAGCATCGGGGGGAGGGTTCAATCCTACAATGAGCAGTTCTTC. Using reference TRBV7-8 and TRBJ2-1 for the parts outside the CDR3, the full variable domain is GAGVSQSPRYKVAKRGQDVALRCDPISGHVSLFWYQQALGQGPEFLTYFQNEAQLDKSGLPSDRFFAERPEGSVSTLKIQRTQQEDSAVYLCASIGGRVQSYNEQFFGPGTRLTVL.

The chain carries TRBV2 and TRBJ2-6; no clear D. This CDR3 spans 14 amino acids. V shed 6 bases and J shed 4 bases, with 10 bases lying between them. Germline V gives CDR1 SNHLY, CDR2 FYNNEI. This CDR3 reads CASRTQGGANVLTF. The CDR3 region has the DNA TGTGCCAGCAGGACCCAAGGGGGGGCCAACGTCCTGACTTTC.

V and J are TRBV24-1 and TRBJ2-3; possibly TRBD1 or TRBD2 for D (6 bases each). The CDR3 covers 15 residues. The germline V gene has CDR1 KGHDR and CDR2 SFDVKD. V gave up 1 base and J gave up 5 bases, with 12 bases separating them. The CDR3 here is CATSDFGRGEDTQYF. The CDR3 DNA follows: TGTGCCACCAGTGATTTTGGAAGGGGGGAAGATACGCAGTATTTT.

The V call is TRBV2, the J call TRBJ2-5; possibly TRBD1 for D (6 bases). Germline V gene lookup returns CDR1 SNHLY and CDR2 FYNNEI. The CDR3 runs to 15 residues. V was shortened by 5 bases and J by 5 bases, with 18 bases between the two germline ends. The CDR3 here is CASSLHGQLQETQYF. The CDR3 DNA follows: TGTGCCAGCAGTCTACATGGACAGTTACAGGAGACCCAGTACTTC.

This chain uses TRBV6-2 or TRBV6-3 with TRBJ2-7, with D perhaps matching TRBD1 (5 bases). The CDR3 extends over 14 amino acids. V lost 6 bases, J lost 6 bases, and 18 bases lay in between. The germline CDR1 and CDR2 sequences are MNHEY and SVGEGT. Here the CDR3 reads CASRFQGHGPEQYF. CDR3 DNA: TGTGCCAGCAGGTTTCAGGGCCACGGGCCCGAGCAGTACTTC.

The V call is TRBV12-3 or TRBV12-4, the J call TRBJ2-5; possible D gene TRBD1, 7 bases. The CDR3 runs 14 residues. V lost 4 bases to trimming and J lost 4 bases, with 13 bases between them. CDR3 DNA sequence: TGTGCCAGCAGTTGGCAGGGGGGCACAGAGACCCAGTACTTC. Protein sequence: CASSWQGGTETQYF.

J is TRBJ2-1 and V is TRBV12-3 or TRBV12-4; D is ambiguous. CDR3 length: 14 residues. Trimming stripped 7 bases from V and 2 bases from J, with 12 bases between. The CDR3 DNA is TGTGCCAGCACTACAGACCTACCCTACAATGAGCAGTTCTTC. It codes for CASTTDLPYNEQFF.

In its sample, this clonotype was seen a few times. The chain carries TRBV5-6 and TRBJ2-7, with D hard to call. With 1 base removed from V and 5 bases from J, the gap between germline ends came to 10 bases. The CDR3 is made up of 13 amino acids. CDR1 is SGHDT and CDR2 is YYEEEE in the germline V gene. The chain's CDR3 is CASSLNSVHEQYF. CDR3 coding DNA: TGTGCCAGCAGCTTGAACAGCGTCCACGAGCAGTACTTC.

On this clonotype itself: Compared with germline, one end of the junction differs, possibly owing to a read error. The chain recombines TRBV7-6 with TRBJ2-7; 9 nucleotides align to TRBD1. Germline V gene lookup returns CDR1 SGHVS and CDR2 FNYEAQ. This CDR3 region has 12 residues. CDR3 loop: CASSWDRAPAAF. The CDR3 bases are TGTGCCAGCAGCTGGGACAGGGCCCCTGCAGCCTTC.

The chain is built from TRBV12-3 or TRBV12-4 and TRBJ2-1; 8 nucleotides agree with TRBD2. The CDR3 runs to 16 residues. V was clipped by 3 bases and J by 7 bases; unmatched bases: 11. The CDR3 DNA follows: TGTGCCAGCAGTTTGGAACCGGGACTAGTCAAGAATGAGCAGTTCTTC. The encoded protein is CASSLEPGLVKNEQFF.

The V call is TRBV24-1, the J call TRBJ2-7, with 7 bases lining up with TRBD2. The CDR3 has 15 residues. Germline CDR1 reads KGHDR; CDR2 reads SFDVKD. V dropped 4 bases and J dropped 6; count of bases not matched to a gene: 11. CDR3 amino acids: CATSDPFSGTLEQYF. The CDR3 nucleotides read TGTGCCACCAGTGACCCCTTCAGCGGGACCCTCGAGCAGTACTTC.

V usage is TRBV11-2 and J usage is TRBJ1-2; D is undetermined. This CDR3 contains 12 residues. Trimming removed 5 bases at V and 2 bases at J, with 6 bases between. CDR1 and CDR2 from the germline V gene are SGHAT and FQNNGV. CDR3 loop: CASSPRNYGYTF. CDR3 DNA sequence: TGTGCCAGCAGCCCTCGGAACTATGGCTACACCTTC.

J is TRBJ2-3 and V is TRBV7-7, with D possibly being TRBD2 (5 bases). Germline CDR1 reads SSHAT; CDR2 reads FNYEAQ (reference sequence). The CDR3 is 15 amino acids. V was shortened by 0 bases and J by 7 bases, with 14 bases between the two germline ends. CDR3 bases: TGTGCCAGCAGCTTAGCGATGGGAGCCGGGCATACGCAGTATTTT. Protein product: CASSLAMGAGHTQYF. The full variable domain, its missing parts supplied by reference TRBV7-7 and TRBJ2-3, is GAGVSQSPRYKVTKRGQDVTLRCDPISSHATLYWYQQALGQGPEFLTYFNYEAQPDKSGLPSDRFSAERPEGSISTLTIQRTEQRDSAMYRCASSLAMGAGHTQYFGPGTRLTVL.

The J gene is TRBJ2-1, the V gene TRBV7-3; no reliable D call. CDR3 length: 16 residues. Germline CDR1 and CDR2: SGHTA and FQGTGA. V lost 5 bases and J 3 bases, leaving 17 bases between the germline ends. The CDR3 DNA reads as TGTGCCAGCAGCCCCGGTTTGCCGGGCAGCTACAATGAGCAGTTCTTC. This gives the protein CASSPGLPGSYNEQFF.

This clonotype was seen only a few times. CDR3 protein: CSAAAPGGPYNEQFF. CDR3 sequence (DNA): TGCAGTGCTGCTGCACCGGGGGGGCCCTACAATGAGCAGTTCTTC. The V call is TRBV20-1, the J call TRBJ2-1, with 8 nucleotides matching TRBD2. The ends lost 5 bases at V and 2 bases at J; junction bases unmatched: 8. Germline CDR1 DFQATT, CDR2 SNEGSKA (reference sequence). This CDR3 comprises 15 residues.

This clonotype has a single count. The CDR3 DNA sequence: TGTGCCAGCAGCTTAGCGTGGAGAGAGACCCAGTACTTC. Encoded protein: CASSLAWRETQYF. This chain uses TRBV11-2 with TRBJ2-5; D is uncertain. This CDR3 comprises 13 residues. With 1 base removed from V and 4 bases from J, the gap between germline ends came to 7 bases. CDR1 and CDR2 (germline): SGHAT, FQNNGV.

This sequence joins TRBV23-1 and TRBJ1-5; D unresolved. TRBV23-1 is designated an ORF whose function remains uncertain. Between the trimmed V and J ends, which lost 3 bases and 7 bases, there was a span of 7 bases. The CDR3 sequence is 12 residues long. The CDR3 nucleotides are TGCGCCAGCAGTCAGAGGGTCCAGCCCCAGCATTTT. It is translated as CASSQRVQPQHF.

This clonotype was seen more than once but under ten times. The chain carries TRBV6-2 or TRBV6-3 and TRBJ1-5, with D tentatively TRBD1 (5 bases). V was trimmed by 5 bases and J by 0 bases, leaving 14 bases between them. This CDR3 contains 16 residues. CDR1 and CDR2 from the germline V gene are MNHEY and SVGEGT. The CDR3 DNA sequence: TGTGCCAGCAGTCGACAGACCGAGATTAGCAATCAGCCCCAGCATTTT. This gives the protein CASSRQTEISNQPQHF.

This chain uses TRBV3-1 with TRBJ2-3; either TRBD1 or TRBD2 may supply D (5 bases each). V lost 5 bases and J 2 bases, leaving 14 bases between the germline ends. The V gene's germline CDR1 is LGHDT and CDR2 YNNKEL (reference sequence). The CDR3 sequence is 15 residues long. CDR3 bases: TGTGCCAGCAGCGGGGGTGCGGGTCACACAGATACGCAGTATTTT. Protein: CASSGGAGHTDTQYF.

There are a few counts of this clonotype. The CDR3 sequence is CSAKEQGVVIGTQYF. The CDR3 coding sequence is TGCAGTGCTAAAGAGCAGGGGGTGGTCATCGGTACGCAGTATTTT. V gene TRBV20-1 combines with J gene TRBJ2-3; 7 bases line up with TRBD1. The CDR3 has 15 residues. After removal of 4 bases from V and 8 bases from J, the junction contained 15 bases not matched to a gene. Germline V gene sequence: CDR1 DFQATT, CDR2 SNEGSKA (reference sequence).

The J gene is TRBJ2-1, the V gene TRBV11-3; no clear D. Trimming left V 5 bases short and J 6 bases short, with 8 bases between. This CDR3 is built from 12 residues. Germline lookup yields CDR1 SGHNT and CDR2 YENEEA. CDR3 coding DNA: TGTGCCAGCAGCCCCAAGCTCAATGAGCAGTTCTTC. It encodes CASSPKLNEQFF.

The CDR3 loop reads CSVSNQDRVWDTQYF. Here the CDR3 DNA reads TGCAGCGTTTCTAACCAGGACAGGGTTTGGGATACGCAGTATTTT. The chain links TRBV29-1 to TRBJ2-3, with 8 bases lining up with TRBD1. J was trimmed by 6 bases and V by 5 bases; bases with no gene match: 13. This CDR3 region has 15 residues. Germline assignment: CDR1 SQVTM and CDR2 ANQGSEA.

The V and J genes are TRBV29-1 and TRBJ1-4; TRBD1 might be the D (5 bases). The germline V gene has CDR1 SQVTM and CDR2 ANQGSEA. CDR3 length: 14 amino acids. Between the trimmed V and J ends, which lost 7 bases and 4 bases, there was a span of 16 bases. CDR3 protein: CSASSPGGNEKLFF. CDR3 DNA sequence: TGCAGCGCCTCCTCGCCGGGGGGTAATGAAAAACTGTTTTTT.